This TCR beta chain came from a study of blood T cell repertoires in COVID-19. On the study more broadly: Spain, Italy and the United States supplied samples that represented acute and convalescent COVID-19.

This CDR3 has 16 residues. V gave up 3 bases and J gave up 5 bases, with 19 bases separating them. Germline V lookup: CDR1 KGHSH, CDR2 LQKENI. Method: immunoSEQ multiplex PCR; TCRdb's copy keeps in-frame clones and lacks some. The sample carries approximately 250,000 clones, around 90% recorded once. This rearrangement joins TRBV18 to TRBJ1-2; perhaps TRBD1 as D (5 bases). The sequence was collected from a woman aged 60-75 years with COVID-19, enrolled during active disease. The sample taken for sequencing was peripheral blood. The DNA of the CDR3 is TGTGCCAGCTCACCGGGTAGCGGGGCTGCTTCGTATGGCTACACCTTC. Translating gives CASSPGSGAASYGYTF.